These 2 T cell receptor beta chains were all obtained from the same sample, sequenced in a study of T-cell reconstitution after alpha-beta-depleted transplantation in children. The TCRbeta library incorporated unique molecular identifiers. TCRdb passed the PCR reads through MiXCR, listing each CDR3 protein once. Of 85,000 to 120,000 distinct CDR3 sequences listed, less than 6% are singletons. The material was PBMCs, mostly from graft donor cells, obtained 60 days after TCRalphabeta/CD19-depleted stem cell transplant. These receptors were collected from a female patient between 2 and 10 years old who had a stem cell transplant for Fanconi anemia, so the T cells may come from the graft donor.

The chain uses TRBV18 and TRBJ2-1, with 14 bases aligning to TRBD2. The CDR3 spans 16 residues. Per the germline V gene, CDR1 is KGHSH and CDR2 is LQKENI. Trimming took 1 base from V and 9 from J; bases not matched to a gene: 5. CDR3 nucleotides: TGTGCCAGCTCACCACAGACTAGCGGGGGGGCCGGTGAGCAGTTCTTC. Protein product: CASSPQTSGGAGEQFF.

As to this clonotype: The junction departs from the called germline gene at one end, perhaps through a read error. This chain links TRBV20-1 with TRBJ2-1; TRBD2 aligns across 12 bases. Looked up from germline, CDR1 is DFQATT and CDR2 is SNEGSKA (reference sequence). The CDR3 consists of 17 residues. CDR3 region: CCADGTSGRSSYNEQFF. The DNA for the CDR3 is TGCTGTGCTGATGGGACTAGCGGGCGGAGCTCCTACAATGAGCAGTTCTTC.